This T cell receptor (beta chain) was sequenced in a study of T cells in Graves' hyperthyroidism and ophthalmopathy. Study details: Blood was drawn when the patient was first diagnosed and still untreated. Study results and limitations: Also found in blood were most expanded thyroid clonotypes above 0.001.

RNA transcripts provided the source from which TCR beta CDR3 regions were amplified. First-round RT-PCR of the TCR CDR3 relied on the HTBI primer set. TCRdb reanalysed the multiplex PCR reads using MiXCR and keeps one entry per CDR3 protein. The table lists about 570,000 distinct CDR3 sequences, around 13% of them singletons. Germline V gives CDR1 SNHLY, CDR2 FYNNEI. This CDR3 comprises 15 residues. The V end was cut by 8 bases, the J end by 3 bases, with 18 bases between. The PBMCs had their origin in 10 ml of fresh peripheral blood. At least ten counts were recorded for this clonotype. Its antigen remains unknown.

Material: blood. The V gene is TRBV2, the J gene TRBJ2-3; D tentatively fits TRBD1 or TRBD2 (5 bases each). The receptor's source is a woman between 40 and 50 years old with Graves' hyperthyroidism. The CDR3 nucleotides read TGTGCCAGCGTAGGGACGGCGGCTGAGACAGATACGCAGTATTTT. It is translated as CASVGTAAETDTQYF.